The 18 T cell receptor beta chains below come from one sample, sequenced in a study of technical replicates of blood from a few donors. Libraries were prepared by immunoSEQ multiplex PCR; TCRdb keeps only in-frame clonotypes and omits some of them. The sample carries some 50,000 clones, 85% to 95% recorded once. The material sequenced was T cells isolated from PBMCs. The receptors originated from a human donor in good health.

CDR3 DNA sequence: TGTGCCAGCTCACACGCGGTCATCCTTAATGAAAAACTGTTTTTT. Its translation: CASSHAVILNEKLFF. J is TRBJ1-4 and V is TRBV18; D gene ambiguous. V was trimmed by 4 bases and J by 4 bases, leaving 13 bases between them. This CDR3 comprises 15 residues. The germline V gene has CDR1 KGHSH and CDR2 LQKENI. The whole variable domain, filled in from reference TRBV18 and TRBJ1-4, reads NAGVMQNPRHLVRRRGQEARLRCSPMKGHSHVYWYRQLPEEGLKFMVYLQKENIIDESGMPKERFSAEFPKEGPSILRIQQVVRGDSAAYFCASSHAVILNEKLFFGSGTQLSVL.

This chain links TRBV5-1 with TRBJ2-7; D not certain. CDR1 is SGHRS and CDR2 is YFSETQ in the germline V gene. V was shortened by 4 bases and J by 2 bases, with 10 bases between the two germline ends. The CDR3 sequence is 13 residues long. Here the CDR3 reads CASSLHSAYEQYF. As DNA, the CDR3 is TGCGCCAGCAGCCTCCACTCGGCCTACGAGCAGTACTTC.

V gene TRBV18 combines with J gene TRBJ2-5; D call uncertain. With 2 bases removed from V and 5 bases from J, the gap between germline ends came to 21 bases. The germline V gene encodes CDR1 KGHSH and CDR2 LQKENI. The CDR3 sequence is 17 residues long. The CDR3 DNA is TGTGCCAGCTCACCAAAGGAAGCAGTGGTCATGCGGGAGACCCAGTACTTC. Its translation is CASSPKEAVVMRETQYF.

The rearrangement uses TRBV5-1 and TRBJ1-2; 11 bases align to TRBD1. V lost 3 bases to trimming and J lost 4 bases; unmatched junction nucleotides: 5. Looked up from germline, CDR1 is SGHRS and CDR2 is YFSETQ. This CDR3 is 15 amino acids long. The CDR3 sequence: CASSWTGTGGYGYTF. The CDR3 DNA sequence: TGCGCCAGCAGCTGGACCGGGACAGGGGGCTATGGCTACACCTTC.

V gene TRBV5-1 combines with J gene TRBJ2-5; 10 positions agree with TRBD1. This CDR3 comprises 14 residues. Per the germline V gene, CDR1 is SGHRS and CDR2 is YFSETQ. With V trimmed by 4 bases and J by 4 bases, 4 bases remained unmatched. As DNA, the CDR3 is TGCGCCAGCAGCCCGACAGGGGGCAGAGAGACCCAGTACTTC. It specifies CASSPTGGRETQYF.

This chain links TRBV5-1 with TRBJ1-1; no definite D call. CDR1 and CDR2 (germline): SGHRS, YFSETQ. Trimming shortened V by 1 base and J by 2 bases, and 9 bases separated the two germline ends. The CDR3 has 14 amino acids. The CDR3 sequence is CASSLKQVNTEAFF. Written as DNA, the CDR3 is TGCGCCAGCAGCTTGAAGCAGGTAAACACTGAAGCTTTCTTT.

The chain combines TRBV28 with TRBJ1-2; D may be TRBD1 (5 bases). V was pared by 6 bases and J by 6 bases, with 14 bases between. The germline CDR1 and CDR2 sequences are MDHEN and SYDVKM. This CDR3 contains 13 residues. The chain's CDR3 is CASSPVAGDGYTF. CDR3 DNA sequence: TGTGCCAGCAGCCCCGTCGCGGGGGATGGCTACACCTTC.

A few counts support this clone. The chain employs TRBV6-5 and TRBJ1-1; no reliable D call. Germline V gene data show CDR1 as MNHEY and CDR2 as SVGAGI. The CDR3 covers 13 residues. V lost 4 bases and J 7 bases, leaving 13 bases between the germline ends. In DNA form, the CDR3 reads TGTGCCAGCAGTTCATTACCGCGGATTGAAGCTTTCTTT. It yields the protein CASSSLPRIEAFF.

This chain links TRBV18 with TRBJ1-2, with TRBD1 as a possible D gene (6 bases). The germline V and J ends were trimmed by 3 bases and 6 bases, with 14 bases remaining between them. Looked up from germline, CDR1 is KGHSH and CDR2 is LQKENI. There are 14 residues in the CDR3. The CDR3 nucleotides read TGTGCCAGCTCACCCTTAACAGGGACGGATGGCTACACCTTC. This encodes CASSPLTGTDGYTF.

V gene TRBV7-6 combines with J gene TRBJ1-1; no reliable D call. Germline V gives CDR1 SGHVS, CDR2 FNYEAQ. Trimming left V 5 bases short and J 5 bases short, with 21 bases between. This CDR3 is 16 amino acids long. The CDR3 protein is CASSTDSHNGLTEAFF. The CDR3 nucleotides are TGTGCCAGCAGCACCGACTCACACAACGGGTTGACTGAAGCTTTCTTT.

J is TRBJ2-7 and V is TRBV28, with 12 bases matching TRBD2. The CDR3 totals 16 residues. With V trimmed by 5 bases and J by 2 bases, 7 bases remained unmatched. Germline CDR1 is MDHEN and CDR2 is SYDVKM. CDR3 nucleotide sequence: TGTGCCAGCAGTGATCGAGGACTAGCGGGGCCCTACGAGCAGTACTTC. Translated, it gives CASSDRGLAGPYEQYF.

V is TRBV10-1 and J is TRBJ2-7; TRBD1 matches 8 bases. V lost 2 bases and J lost 1; bases outside the gene matches: 4. Germline V gene lookup returns CDR1 WNHNN and CDR2 SYGVQD (reference sequence). The CDR3 sequence is 15 residues long. CDR3 coding DNA: TGCGCCAGCAGTGAGGGACAGGGAGAATCCTACGAGCAGTACTTC. This sequence encodes CASSEGQGESYEQYF.

V usage is TRBV28 and J usage is TRBJ2-7; perhaps TRBD1 as D (5 bases). Between the trimmed V and J ends, which lost 8 bases and 2 bases, there was a span of 19 bases. The CDR3 is 15 residues long. Looked up from germline, CDR1 is MDHEN and CDR2 is SYDVKM. This CDR3 is CASRRKGIPTYEQYF. CDR3 bases: TGTGCCAGCCGTCGGAAGGGGATCCCAACCTACGAGCAGTACTTC.

About this clone itself: One end of the junction varies from germline; a read error may be responsible. This chain joins TRBV7-9 and TRBJ2-2; D is possibly TRBD1 (6 bases). This CDR3 is 17 amino acids long. Germline V gene sequence: CDR1 SEHNR, CDR2 FQNEAQ (reference sequence). The CDR3 sequence: CASTLNRDQTNTGELFF. In nucleotides, the CDR3 is TGTGCCAGCACCTTAAACAGGGACCAAACGAACACCGGGGAGCTGTTTTTT.

The rearrangement links TRBV28 to TRBJ2-2; no definite D call. The CDR3 runs 12 residues. The germline V gene encodes CDR1 MDHEN and CDR2 SYDVKM. V was shortened by 4 bases and J by 6 bases, with 6 bases between the two germline ends. The CDR3 here is CASSSSPGELFF. The CDR3 coding sequence is TGTGCCAGCAGTTCGTCTCCCGGGGAGCTGTTTTTT.

V and J are TRBV5-1 and TRBJ2-7; 8 nucleotides match TRBD1. After removal of 4 bases from V and 4 bases from J, the junction contained 7 bases not matched to a gene. The CDR3 extends over 14 amino acids. Germline lookup yields CDR1 SGHRS and CDR2 YFSETQ. As DNA, the CDR3 is TGCGCCAGCAGCCCCGGGACAGGAAATTACGAGCAGTACTTC. Its protein product is CASSPGTGNYEQYF.

The V and J genes are TRBV7-6 and TRBJ1-1, with no clear D. Germline CDR1 is SGHVS and CDR2 is FNYEAQ. V lost 4 bases and J 0 bases, leaving 12 bases between the germline ends. This CDR3 comprises 15 residues. CDR3 in DNA: TGTGCCAGCAGCTCACAACAGAGGGTGAACACTGAAGCTTTCTTT. Its protein product is CASSSQQRVNTEAFF.

The V and J genes are TRBV7-2 and TRBJ2-7; 8 nucleotides line up with TRBD2. The CDR3 is 15 amino acids. The germline V gene encodes CDR1 SGHTA and CDR2 FQGNSA. V lost 1 base to trimming and J lost 2 bases; unmatched junction nucleotides: 4. The CDR3 reads CASSLGSGKTYEQYF. The CDR3 nucleotides read TGTGCCAGCAGCTTAGGTAGCGGGAAGACCTACGAGCAGTACTTC.